Included here is one T cell receptor beta chain sequence, with context. The V and J ends lost 4 bases and 0 bases respectively, with 13 bases between them. This CDR3 has 16 amino acids. Germline CDR1 and CDR2: SGHVS and FNYEAQ. Ages ranged from about 18 to 89 years, with residence in approximately 23 US areas. Recovery meant two consecutive negative NP/OP PCR tests, professional clearance, or resolved symptoms. The data stem from a study of blood T cell repertoires in COVID-19. In the original analysis: The assay estimated nucleated cells by amplifying reference gene primers. TCRdb keeps only in-frame clones here, not all; method: immunoSEQ multiplex PCR. V, J and clone size reflect that table, while D and trimming were determined from the DNA. The sample comprises roughly 140,000 clones, around 86% of which are singletons, and approximately 10% rests with the top ten.

The TCR sequence derives from a man between 60 and 75 years old who had recovered from COVID-19. Sequencing used PBMCs or T cells enriched from blood (not recorded which). V usage is TRBV7-6 and J usage is TRBJ1-3; D is perhaps TRBD1 (6 bases). The CDR3: CASSSQGSSSGNTIYF. In DNA form, the CDR3 reads TGTGCCAGCAGCTCACAGGGTTCGAGCTCTGGAAACACCATATATTTT.